The source of this T cell receptor beta chain is a study of response to subunit inactivated influenza vaccine. Notes on the study in general: Authors proposed each seasonal influenza vaccination draws in few new T cells.

TCRdb re-derived calls from the RT-PCR reads in MiXCR, one entry per CDR3 protein. The table has hundreds of thousands of distinct CDR3 sequences, 13% to 15% seen once. In the case of this clonotype: Its cognate antigen is unknown.

The germline V and J ends were trimmed by 9 bases and 2 bases, with 14 bases remaining between them. This CDR3 comprises 14 residues. Germline CDR1 SGHNT, CDR2 YENEEA. This rearrangement joins TRBV11-3 to TRBJ1-5, with D perhaps TRBD1 (5 bases). The sequence was collected from a man aged 45-60 years who received an inactivated influenza vaccine. The sample consisted of PBMCs from blood, taken 14 to 15 days before vaccination. As DNA, the CDR3 is TGTGCCAGGGACGACAAAGGGGGCAATCAGCCCCAGCATTTT. It is translated as CARDDKGGNQPQHF. The entire variable domain, with the rest obtained from reference TRBV11-3 and TRBJ1-5, is as follows: EAGVVQSPRYKIIEKKQPVAFWCNPISGHNTLYWYLQNLGQGPELLIRYENEEAVDDSQLPKDRFSAERLKGVDSTLKIQPAELGDSAVYLCARDDKGGNQPQHFGDGTRLSIL.